Shown below are 17 T cell receptor beta chains from a single sample sequenced in a study of blood T cell repertoires in COVID-19. The method was immunoSEQ multiplex PCR; TCRdb's version includes in-frame clones alone and lacks a portion of them. The data hold approximately 360,000 clones, with 89% observed a single time. Material: peripheral blood. The receptors here all came from a man aged 35-49 years with acute or convalescent COVID-19.

This clone appeared a single time. This sequence joins TRBV13 and TRBJ2-3; TRBD2 agrees at 7 bases. The CDR3 is 14 amino acids. Germline values: CDR1 PRHDT, CDR2 FYEKMQ (reference sequence). V trimming: 5 bases; J trimming: 2 bases; junction bases outside the gene matches: 4. CDR3 region: CASSRSGDTDTQYF. The CDR3 bases are TGTGCCAGCAGCAGGAGCGGGGACACAGATACGCAGTATTTT.

This sequence joins TRBV6-5 and TRBJ2-7, with 8 bases lining up with TRBD1. Germline-derived CDR1 and CDR2 are MNHEY and SVGAGI. V lost 5 bases, J lost 0 bases, and 3 bases stayed unmatched. The CDR3 loop spans 14 amino acids. CDR3 DNA: TGTGCCAGCAGTAGACAGGGGAGCTCCTACGAGCAGTACTTC. Translation: CASSRQGSSYEQYF.

This sequence joins TRBV9 and TRBJ1-6; D is possibly TRBD1 (6 bases). The CDR3 loop spans 13 amino acids. The V end lost 3 bases, the J end lost 9 bases, and 10 bases lay between the germline ends. Germline CDR1 SGDLS, CDR2 YYNGEE. The CDR3 spells CASSARTVSPLHF. The CDR3 DNA follows: TGTGCCAGCAGCGCCCGGACAGTTTCACCCCTCCACTTT.

The chain carries TRBV6-1 and TRBJ2-7, with 8 bases fitting TRBD1. Per germline, CDR1 MNHNS and CDR2 SASEGT. Trimming cost V 2 bases and J 4 bases; bases outside gene matches: 10. This CDR3 spans 16 amino acids. CDR3 DNA sequence: TGTGCCAGCAGTGAAACCTCCGGGACAGGATTATACGAGCAGTACTTC. Protein product: CASSETSGTGLYEQYF.

CDR3 sequence (DNA): TGTGCCAGTAGTATGTCCGGGGTCACCGGGGAGCTGTTTTTT. It encodes CASSMSGVTGELFF. The gene calls are TRBV19 and TRBJ2-2, with D tentatively TRBD2 (5 bases). This CDR3 is 14 amino acids long. CDR1 is LNHDA and CDR2 is SQIVND in the germline V gene (reference sequence). The V end lost 3 bases, the J end lost 4 bases, and 9 bases lay between the germline ends.

This clone came up once. The identical CDR3 is also encoded by other nucleotide sequences in the sample. J is TRBJ1-3 and V is TRBV9; D not resolved. From germline, CDR1 is SGDLS and CDR2 YYNGEE. V gave up 0 bases and J gave up 0 bases, with 7 bases separating them. The CDR3 has 15 amino acids. In nucleotides, the CDR3 is TGTGCCAGCAGCGTAGGGTCAGGCTCTGGAAACACCATATATTTT. This sequence encodes CASSVGSGSGNTIYF. Variable domain in full (rest from reference TRBV9 and TRBJ1-3): DSGVTQTPKHLITATGQRVTLRCSPRSGDLSVYWYQQSLDQGLQFLIQYYNGEERAKGNILERFSAQQFPDLHSELNLSSLELGDSALYFCASSVGSGSGNTIYFGEGSWLTVV.

The chain has TRBV18 and TRBJ1-6; the D gene is possibly TRBD1 (6 bases). Between the trimmed V and J ends, which lost 3 bases and 2 bases, there was a span of 17 bases. Germline V CDR1 and CDR2: KGHSH, LQKENI. The CDR3 loop spans 18 amino acids. CDR3 bases: TGTGCCAGCTCACCGTCATCCCCTAGACAGGCCTATAATTCACCCCTCCACTTT. This codes for CASSPSSPRQAYNSPLHF. Full variable domain (rest looked up from reference TRBV18 and TRBJ1-6): NAGVMQNPRHLVRRRGQEARLRCSPMKGHSHVYWYRQLPEEGLKFMVYLQKENIIDESGMPKERFSAEFPKEGPSILRIQQVVRGDSAAYFCASSPSSPRQAYNSPLHFGNGTRLTVT.

The gene calls are TRBV20-1 and TRBJ2-5, with TRBD2 as a possible D gene (6 bases). The CDR3 covers 11 residues. The germline gives CDR1 DFQATT, CDR2 SNEGSKA (reference sequence). Trimming shortened V by 2 bases and J by 5 bases, and 6 bases separated the two germline ends. The CDR3 protein is CSARRGETQYF. In DNA form, the CDR3 reads TGCAGTGCTAGACGGGGGGAGACCCAGTACTTC.

V is TRBV28 and J is TRBJ2-7; 9 positions agree with TRBD2. V was pared by 3 bases and J by 1 base, with 1 base of the junction left unmatched. The CDR3 has 14 amino acids. The germline gives CDR1 MDHEN, CDR2 SYDVKM. The CDR3 sequence is CASSFLAGSYEQYF. The DNA for the CDR3 is TGTGCCAGCAGTTTCCTAGCGGGGTCCTACGAGCAGTACTTC.

This chain connects TRBV4-1 to TRBJ2-1, with D maybe TRBD2 (6 bases). V lost 0 bases and J lost 3, with 12 bases in between. In germline, CDR1 is MGHRA, CDR2 YSYEKL. The CDR3 consists of 16 residues. CDR3 nucleotides: TGCGCCAGCAGCCAAGATCGGGAGATCCTCTACAATGAGCAGTTCTTC. Translated: CASSQDREILYNEQFF.

In its sample, this clone was seen many times. The chain couples TRBV15 to TRBJ1-1; D unresolved. The CDR3 runs 12 residues. CDR1 is LNHNV and CDR2 is YYDKDF in the germline V gene (reference sequence). V was shortened by 0 bases and J by 9 bases, with 8 bases between the two germline ends. The CDR3 nucleotides read TGTGCCACCAGCAGAGATCAGATGAAAGCTTTCTTT. Its protein is CATSRDQMKAFF.

The V gene is TRBV14, the J gene TRBJ1-1; tentative D call: TRBD1 (5 bases). Per germline, CDR1 SGHDN and CDR2 FVKESK. The CDR3 consists of 16 residues. Trimming took 5 bases from V and 1 from J, leaving 17 bases between them. CDR3 nucleotide sequence: TGTGCCAGCAGCGAAAGTTGGAGGGGCCGGAACACTGAAGCTTTCTTT. Translation gives CASSESWRGRNTEAFF.

The V gene is TRBV20-1, the J gene TRBJ2-1; 8 bases map to TRBD2. The CDR3 has 12 residues. From germline, CDR1 is DFQATT and CDR2 SNEGSKA (reference sequence). V lost 3 bases to trimming and J lost 7 bases; unmatched junction nucleotides: 2. The CDR3 sequence is CSASTSGNEQFF. The CDR3 bases are TGCAGTGCTAGTACTAGCGGTAATGAGCAGTTCTTC.

The gene calls are TRBV7-8 and TRBJ2-2; 9 bases are a match to TRBD2. The CDR3 totals 15 residues. Trimming cost V 10 bases and J 6 bases; bases outside gene matches: 12. Germline V CDR1 and CDR2: SGHVS, FQNEAQ. The CDR3 DNA sequence: TGTGCCACCCTGATGGCGGGGGGGCATCCCGGGGAGCTGTTTTTT. Protein sequence: CATLMAGGHPGELFF.

In this sample, this clone turned up a few times. The chain uses TRBV5-8 and TRBJ1-1; D remains unclear. Germline CDR1 and CDR2: SGHTS and YDEGEE. With 2 bases removed from V and 6 bases from J, the gap between germline ends came to 8 bases. There are 12 residues in the CDR3. CDR3 protein: CASSLRRAEAFF. The CDR3 DNA is TGTGCCAGCAGCTTAAGGCGGGCTGAAGCTTTCTTT.

The CDR3 is CASSRRQGAHGYTF. In nucleotides, the CDR3 is TGTGCCAGCAGTCGACGACAGGGGGCACATGGCTACACCTTC. The rearrangement links TRBV27 to TRBJ1-2; 10 positions agree with TRBD1. Germline lookup yields CDR1 MNHEY and CDR2 SMNVEV (reference sequence). The CDR3 sequence is 14 residues long. V shed 5 bases, J shed 6 bases, and the junction held 6 bases outside the gene matches.

CDR3 bases: TGTGCCGTACGGGACTCCCTTTCAACCGGGGAGCTGTTTTTT. Translation gives CAVRDSLSTGELFF. The chain combines TRBV6-5 with TRBJ2-2, with a possible D match to TRBD2 (6 bases). CDR3 length: 14 amino acids. V was trimmed by 11 bases and J by 5 bases, leaving 18 bases between them. Germline CDR1 MNHEY, CDR2 SVGAGI.